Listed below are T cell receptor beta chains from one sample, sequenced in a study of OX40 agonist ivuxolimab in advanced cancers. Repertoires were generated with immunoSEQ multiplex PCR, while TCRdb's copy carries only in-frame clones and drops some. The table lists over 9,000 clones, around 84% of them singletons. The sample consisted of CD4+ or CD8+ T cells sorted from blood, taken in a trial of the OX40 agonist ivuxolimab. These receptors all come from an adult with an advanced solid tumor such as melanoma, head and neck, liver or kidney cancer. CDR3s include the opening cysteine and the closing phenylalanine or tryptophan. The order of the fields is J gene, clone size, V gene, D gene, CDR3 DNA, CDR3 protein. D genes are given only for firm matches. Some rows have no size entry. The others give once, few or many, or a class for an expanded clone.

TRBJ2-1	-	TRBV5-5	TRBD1	TGTGCCAGCAGCGTGGACAGGGGGAACTACAATGAGCAGTTCTTC	CASSVDRGNYNEQFF
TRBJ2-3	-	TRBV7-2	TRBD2	TGTGCCAGCAGGCAAACTAGCGGGGGGGTTACAGATACGCAGTATTTT	CASRQTSGGVTDTQYF
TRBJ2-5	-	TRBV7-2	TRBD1	TGTGCCAGCAGCTTCAGGGGGCTTTTTGAAGAGACCCAGTACTTC	CASSFRGLFEETQYF
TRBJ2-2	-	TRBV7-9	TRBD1	TGTGCCAGCAGCTCCACAGGGGGCGCAACCGGGGAGCTGTTTTTT	CASSSTGGATGELFF
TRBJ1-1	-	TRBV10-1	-	TGCGCCAGCAGTGACTACAAGGAGGGGAACACTGAAGCTTTCTTT	CASSDYKEGNTEAFF
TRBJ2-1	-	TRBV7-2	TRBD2	TGTGCCAGCAGCTTAGCGGGACTACTAGCGGCCTACAATGAGCAGTTCTTC	CASSLAGLLAAYNEQFF
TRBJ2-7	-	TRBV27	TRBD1	TGTGCCAGCAGTTTATCAATGGGGGACAGCTCCTACGAGCAGTACTTC	CASSLSMGDSSYEQYF
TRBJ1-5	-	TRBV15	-	TGTGCCACCAGCAGAGATAAGGGTACGGGCAATCAGCCCCAGCATTTT	CATSRDKGTGNQPQHF
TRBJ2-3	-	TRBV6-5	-	TGTGCCAGCAGTTACTCGAGGAGGGGGCGCGCAGATACGCAGTATTTT	CASSYSRRGRADTQYF
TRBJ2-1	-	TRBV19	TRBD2	TGTGCCAGTAGTATACTCTCTAGCGGGGGGGCAAATGAGCAGTTCTTC	CASSILSSGGANEQFF
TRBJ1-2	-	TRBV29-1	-	TGCAGCGTTGACGCGGGCTATGGCTACACCTTC	CSVDAGYGYTF
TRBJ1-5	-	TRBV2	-	TGTGCCAGCAGTGTAGGGTTGCAGCCCCAGCATTTT	CASSVGLQPQHF
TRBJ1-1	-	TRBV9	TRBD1	TGTGCCAGCAGCGTAGGGACAGGCACTGAAGCTTTCTTT	CASSVGTGTEAFF
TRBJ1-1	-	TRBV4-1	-	TGCGCCAGCAGCCAAGATATACCACCCCCGAACACTGAAGCTTTCTTT	CASSQDIPPPNTEAFF
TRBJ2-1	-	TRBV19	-	TGTGCCAGCAGCCCGGGGGGCAGCTACAATGAGCAGTTCTTC	CASSPGGSYNEQFF
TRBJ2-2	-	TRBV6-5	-	TGTGCCAGCAGTTCTCAGGGAACCGGGGAGCTGTTTTTT	CASSSQGTGELFF
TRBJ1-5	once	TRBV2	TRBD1	TGTGCCAGCAGTGATTTGGACAGGGGGCCGGATCAGCCCCAGCATTTT	CASSDLDRGPDQPQHF
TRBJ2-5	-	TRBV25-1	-	TGTGCCAGCAGTGAAGAGACCCAGTACTTC	CASSEETQYF
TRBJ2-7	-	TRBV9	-	TGTGCCAGCAGCGTAGCAGGGACGGGTGGGCAGTACTTC	CASSVAGTGGQYF
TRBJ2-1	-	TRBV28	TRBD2	TGTGCCACCTCCCCCCGGACTAGCGGCAACAATGAGCAGTTCTTC	CATSPRTSGNNEQFF
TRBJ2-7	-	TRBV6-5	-	TGTGCCAGCAGTATCACTGCGCAGAGCTCCTACGAGCAGTACTTC	CASSITAQSSYEQYF
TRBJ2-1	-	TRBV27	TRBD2	TGTGCCAGCAATATAGCGGGGGGGCCGGGTTACAATGAGCAGTTCTTC	CASNIAGGPGYNEQFF
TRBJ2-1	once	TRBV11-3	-	TGTGCCAGCAGCACCCCGGGGAACACCAATGAGCAGTTCTTC	CASSTPGNTNEQFF
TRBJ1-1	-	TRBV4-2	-	TGTGCCAGCAGCCAATACGAAGGAGACACTGAAGCTTTCTTT	CASSQYEGDTEAFF
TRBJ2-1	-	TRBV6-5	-	TGTGCCAGCAGTTACTCGATGGTTTTTGTCAATGAGCAGTTCTTC	CASSYSMVFVNEQFF
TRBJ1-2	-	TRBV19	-	TGTGCCAGTAGTACCCCGGGATCGGTCTATGGCTACACCTTC	CASSTPGSVYGYTF
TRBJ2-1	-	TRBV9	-	TGTGCCAGCAGCGGGACGAGTCGGGGGACCTACAATGAGCAGTTCTTC	CASSGTSRGTYNEQFF
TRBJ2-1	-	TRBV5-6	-	TGTGCCAGCAGCTTTAGCGGTGCAAGCTCCTACAATGAGCAGTTCTTC	CASSFSGASSYNEQFF
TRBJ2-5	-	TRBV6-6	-	TGTGCCAGCAGTTACTTGCTGTTCGATGAGACCCAGTACTTC	CASSYLLFDETQYF
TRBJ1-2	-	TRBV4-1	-	TGCGCCAGCAGCCAAGACAGAGGGGGACAAAACTATGGCTACACCTTC	CASSQDRGGQNYGYTF
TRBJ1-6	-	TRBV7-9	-	TGTGCCAGCAGCTCAGGAAGGGGTTATCGTAATTCACCCCTCCACTTT	CASSSGRGYRNSPLHF
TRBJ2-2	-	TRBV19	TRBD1	TGTGCCAGTAGTATACGGACAGGGGGCGTTTCAGGGGAGCTGTTTTTT	CASSIRTGGVSGELFF
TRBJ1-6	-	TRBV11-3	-	TGTGCCAGCAGCCCGAATTGGGGGTCTGGTTCACCCCTCCACTTT	CASSPNWGSGSPLHF
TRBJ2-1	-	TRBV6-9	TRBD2	TGTGCCAGCAGACCTAGCGGGGGTACGAACAATGAGCAGTTCTTC	CASRPSGGTNNEQFF
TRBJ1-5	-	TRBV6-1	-	TGTGCCAGCAGTGCTTCTCGGGTCGTACCTACTCAGCCCCAGCATTTT	CASSASRVVPTQPQHF
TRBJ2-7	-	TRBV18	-	TGTGCCAGCTCACCAACTCAGCGGCCGAGCTCCTACGAGCAGTACTTC	CASSPTQRPSSYEQYF
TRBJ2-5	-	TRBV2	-	TGTGCCAGCAGTGTGGGACTTGAAGAGACCCAGTACTTC	CASSVGLEETQYF
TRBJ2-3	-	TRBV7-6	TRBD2	TGTGCCAGCAGCCAAGTGGGGGGGGGAGCTACGCAGTATTTT	CASSQVGGGATQYF
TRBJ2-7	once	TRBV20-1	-	TGCAGTGCGGCTAGGGGCTACGAGCAGTACTTC	CSAARGYEQYF
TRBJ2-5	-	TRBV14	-	TGTGCCAGTCGGGCCATAGGGGGAAAAGAGACCCAGTACTTC	CASRAIGGKETQYF
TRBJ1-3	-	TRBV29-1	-	TGCAGCGTTGAAGATCGGAGAAACACCATATATTTT	CSVEDRRNTIYF
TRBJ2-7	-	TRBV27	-	TGTGCCAGCAGTTGGAAGGACACGTCCTACGAGCAGTACTTC	CASSWKDTSYEQYF
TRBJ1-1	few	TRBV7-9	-	TGTGCCATCTTGCCCGCTGAAGCTTTCTTT	CAILPAEAFF
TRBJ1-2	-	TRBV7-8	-	TGTGCCAGCAGCTTGTACGGATCTAACTATGGCTACACCTTC	CASSLYGSNYGYTF
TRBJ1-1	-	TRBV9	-	TGTGCCAGCAGCACCCAACCGGACGGTTTGAACACTGAAGCTTTCTTT	CASSTQPDGLNTEAFF
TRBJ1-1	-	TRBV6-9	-	TGTGCCAGCAGTTACGTAGTATCGTTGAACACTGAAGCTTTCTTT	CASSYVVSLNTEAFF
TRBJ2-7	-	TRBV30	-	TGTGCCTGGAGTCGAGGGTTCATGGACTACGAGCAGTACTTC	CAWSRGFMDYEQYF
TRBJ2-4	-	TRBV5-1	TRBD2	TGCGCCAGCAGGGTGACTAGCGGGATTCAGTACTTC	CASRVTSGIQYF